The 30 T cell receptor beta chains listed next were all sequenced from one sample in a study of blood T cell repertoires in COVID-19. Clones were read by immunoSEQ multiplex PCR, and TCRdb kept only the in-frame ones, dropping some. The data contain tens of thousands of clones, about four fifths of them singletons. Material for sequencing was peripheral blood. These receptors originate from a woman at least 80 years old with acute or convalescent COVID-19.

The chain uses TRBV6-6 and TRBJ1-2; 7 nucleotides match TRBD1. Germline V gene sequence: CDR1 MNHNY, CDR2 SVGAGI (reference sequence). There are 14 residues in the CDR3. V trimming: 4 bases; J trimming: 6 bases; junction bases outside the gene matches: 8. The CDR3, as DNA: TGTGCCAGCAGTTTCCAAAGGGGGCCGGATGGCTACACCTTC. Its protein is CASSFQRGPDGYTF.

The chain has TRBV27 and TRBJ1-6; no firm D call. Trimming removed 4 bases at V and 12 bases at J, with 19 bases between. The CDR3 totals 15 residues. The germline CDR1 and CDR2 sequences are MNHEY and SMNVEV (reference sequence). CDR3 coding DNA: TGTGCCAGCAGTTCCGACCGGGCCCACGAGGGACCCCTCCACTTT. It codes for CASSSDRAHEGPLHF.

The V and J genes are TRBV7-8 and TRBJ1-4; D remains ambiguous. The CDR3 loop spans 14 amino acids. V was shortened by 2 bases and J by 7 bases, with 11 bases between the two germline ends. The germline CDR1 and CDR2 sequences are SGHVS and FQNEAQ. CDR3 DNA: TGTGCCAGCAGCTTATTACGGGGAGTTGAAAAACTGTTTTTT. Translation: CASSLLRGVEKLFF.

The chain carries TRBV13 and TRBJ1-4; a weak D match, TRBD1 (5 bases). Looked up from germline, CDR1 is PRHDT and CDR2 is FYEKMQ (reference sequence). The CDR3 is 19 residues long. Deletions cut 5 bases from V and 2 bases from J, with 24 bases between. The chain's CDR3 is CASSTLGARPRSTNEKLFF. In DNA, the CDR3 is TGTGCCAGCAGCACGCTTGGGGCCCGCCCGCGTTCTACTAATGAAAAACTGTTTTTT.

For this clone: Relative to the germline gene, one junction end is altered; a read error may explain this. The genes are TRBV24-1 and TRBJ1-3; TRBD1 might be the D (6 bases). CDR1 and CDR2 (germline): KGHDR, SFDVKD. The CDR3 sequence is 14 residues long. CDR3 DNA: TGTGCCGCTTCTACGACAGGCTCTGGGAACACCATATATTTT. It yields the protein CAASTTGSGNTIYF.

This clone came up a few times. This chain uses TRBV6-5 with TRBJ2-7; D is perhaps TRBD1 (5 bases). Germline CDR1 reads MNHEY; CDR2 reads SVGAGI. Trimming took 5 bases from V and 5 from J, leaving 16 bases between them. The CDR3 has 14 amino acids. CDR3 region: CASSLAPSRDEQYF. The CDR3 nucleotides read TGTGCCAGCAGTCTGGCTCCCTCCAGGGACGAGCAGTACTTC.

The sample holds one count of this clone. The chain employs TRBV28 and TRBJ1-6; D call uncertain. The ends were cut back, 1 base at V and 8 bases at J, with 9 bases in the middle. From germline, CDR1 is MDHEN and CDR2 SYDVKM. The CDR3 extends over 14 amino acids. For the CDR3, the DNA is TGTGCCAGCAGTTTATCGGCGGGAGATTCACCCCTCCACTTT. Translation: CASSLSAGDSPLHF.

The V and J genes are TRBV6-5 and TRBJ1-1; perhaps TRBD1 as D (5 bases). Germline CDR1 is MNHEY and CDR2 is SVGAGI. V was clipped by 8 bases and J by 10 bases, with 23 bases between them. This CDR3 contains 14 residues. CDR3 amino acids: CASGVGGTGGVAFF. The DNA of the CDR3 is TGTGCCAGCGGAGTGGGGGGTACAGGTGGGGTAGCTTTCTTT.

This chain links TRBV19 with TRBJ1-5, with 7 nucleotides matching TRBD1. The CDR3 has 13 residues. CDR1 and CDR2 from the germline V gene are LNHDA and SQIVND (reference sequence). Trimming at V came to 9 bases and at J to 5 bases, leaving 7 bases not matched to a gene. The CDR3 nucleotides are TGTGCCAGCTGTCAGGGGGTGGATCAGCCCCAGCATTTT. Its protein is CASCQGVDQPQHF.

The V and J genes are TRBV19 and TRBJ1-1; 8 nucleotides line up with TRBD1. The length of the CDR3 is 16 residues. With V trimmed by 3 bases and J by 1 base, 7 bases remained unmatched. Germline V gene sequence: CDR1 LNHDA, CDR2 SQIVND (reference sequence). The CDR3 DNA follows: TGTGCCAGTAGTATCAGAACGGACAGGGAGAACACTGAAGCTTTCTTT. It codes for CASSIRTDRENTEAFF.

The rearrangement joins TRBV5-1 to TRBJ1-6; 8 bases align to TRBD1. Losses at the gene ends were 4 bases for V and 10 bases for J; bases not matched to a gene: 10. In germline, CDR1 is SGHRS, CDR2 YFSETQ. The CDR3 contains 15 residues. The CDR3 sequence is CASSPGQVFQSPLHF. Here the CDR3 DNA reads TGCGCCAGCAGCCCGGGACAGGTTTTCCAATCACCCCTCCACTTT.

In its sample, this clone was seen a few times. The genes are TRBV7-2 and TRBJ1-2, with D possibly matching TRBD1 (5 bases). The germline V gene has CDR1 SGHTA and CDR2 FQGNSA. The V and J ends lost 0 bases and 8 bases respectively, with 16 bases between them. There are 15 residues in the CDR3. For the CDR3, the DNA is TGTGCCAGCAGCTTAGCCAGGGCGGTCGGATTGGGCTACACCTTC. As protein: CASSLARAVGLGYTF.

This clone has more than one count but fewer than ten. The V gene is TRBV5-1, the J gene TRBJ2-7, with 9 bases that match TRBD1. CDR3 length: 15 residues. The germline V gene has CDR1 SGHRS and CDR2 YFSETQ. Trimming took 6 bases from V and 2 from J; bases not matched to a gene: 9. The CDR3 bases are TGCGCCAGCAAGCCGCTAACAGGGGGCACCTACGAGCAGTACTTC. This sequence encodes CASKPLTGGTYEQYF.

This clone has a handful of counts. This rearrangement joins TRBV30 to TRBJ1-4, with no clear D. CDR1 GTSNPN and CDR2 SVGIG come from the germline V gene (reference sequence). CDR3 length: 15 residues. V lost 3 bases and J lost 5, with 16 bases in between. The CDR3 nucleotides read TGTGCCTGGAGCAGACAACCAAACCCCAATGAAAAACTGTTTTTT. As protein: CAWSRQPNPNEKLFF.

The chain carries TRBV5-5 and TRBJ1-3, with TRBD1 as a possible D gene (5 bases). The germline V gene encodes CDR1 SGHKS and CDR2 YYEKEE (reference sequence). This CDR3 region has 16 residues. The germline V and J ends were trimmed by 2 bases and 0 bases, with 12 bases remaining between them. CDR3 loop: CASSLAGPNSGNTIYF. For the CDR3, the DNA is TGTGCCAGCAGCTTAGCGGGGCCAAACTCTGGAAACACCATATATTTT.

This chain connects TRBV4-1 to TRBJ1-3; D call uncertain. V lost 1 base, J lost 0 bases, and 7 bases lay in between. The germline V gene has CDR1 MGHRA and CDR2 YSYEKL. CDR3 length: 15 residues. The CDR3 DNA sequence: TGCGCCAGCAGCCAAGCGCCGGGCTCTGGAAACACCATATATTTT. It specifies CASSQAPGSGNTIYF.

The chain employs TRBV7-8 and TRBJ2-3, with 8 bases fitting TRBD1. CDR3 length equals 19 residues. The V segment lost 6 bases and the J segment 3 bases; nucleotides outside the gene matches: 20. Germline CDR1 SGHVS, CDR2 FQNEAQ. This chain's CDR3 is CASRWTGRSSAHTTDTQYF. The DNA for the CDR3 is TGTGCCAGCAGGTGGACAGGGAGGTCGTCGGCACACACTACAGATACGCAGTATTTT.

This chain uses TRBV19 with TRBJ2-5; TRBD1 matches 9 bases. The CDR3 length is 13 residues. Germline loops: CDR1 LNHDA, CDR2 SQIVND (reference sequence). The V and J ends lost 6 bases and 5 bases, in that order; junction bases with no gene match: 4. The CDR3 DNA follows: TGTGCCAGTAGGGACAGGGGAACGGAGACCCAGTACTTC. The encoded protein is CASRDRGTETQYF. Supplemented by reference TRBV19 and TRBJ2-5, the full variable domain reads DGGITQSPKYLFRKEGQNVTLSCEQNLNHDAMYWYRQDPGQGLRLIYYSQIVNDFQKGDIAEGYSVSREKKESFPLTVTSAQKNPTAFYLCASRDRGTETQYFGPGTRLLVL.

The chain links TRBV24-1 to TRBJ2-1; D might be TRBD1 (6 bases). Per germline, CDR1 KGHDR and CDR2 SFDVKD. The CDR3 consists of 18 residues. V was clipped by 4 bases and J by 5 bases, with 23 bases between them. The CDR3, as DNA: TGTGCCACCAGTGACGAACCTCTCGGTAGGGGGAGAAACAATGAGCAGTTCTTC. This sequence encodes CATSDEPLGRGRNNEQFF.

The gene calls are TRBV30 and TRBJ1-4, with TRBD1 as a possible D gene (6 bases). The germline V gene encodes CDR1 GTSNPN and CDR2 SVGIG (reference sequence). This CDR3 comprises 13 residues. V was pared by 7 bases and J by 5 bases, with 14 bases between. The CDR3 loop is CALNGQLNEKLFF. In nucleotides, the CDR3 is TGTGCCTTGAACGGACAGTTAAATGAAAAACTGTTTTTT.

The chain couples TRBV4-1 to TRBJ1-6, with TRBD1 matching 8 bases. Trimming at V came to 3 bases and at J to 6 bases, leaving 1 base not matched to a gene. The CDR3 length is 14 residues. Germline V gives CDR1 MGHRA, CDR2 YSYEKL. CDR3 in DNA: TGCGCCAGCAGCCAGGACAGGGTTAATTCACCCCTCCACTTT. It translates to CASSQDRVNSPLHF.

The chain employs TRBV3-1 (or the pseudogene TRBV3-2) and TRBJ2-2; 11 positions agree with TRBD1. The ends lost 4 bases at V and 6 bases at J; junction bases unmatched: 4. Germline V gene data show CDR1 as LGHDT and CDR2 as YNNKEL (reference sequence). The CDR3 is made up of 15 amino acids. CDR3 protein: CASSPGQGAAGELFF. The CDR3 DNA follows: TGTGCCAGCAGCCCCGGACAGGGGGCTGCCGGGGAGCTGTTTTTT.

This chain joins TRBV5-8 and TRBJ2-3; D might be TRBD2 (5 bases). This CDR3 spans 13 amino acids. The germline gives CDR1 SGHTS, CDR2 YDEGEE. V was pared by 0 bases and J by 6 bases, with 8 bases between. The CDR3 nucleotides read TGTGCCAGCAGCTTGGGGTGGAGGGATACGCAGTATTTT. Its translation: CASSLGWRDTQYF.

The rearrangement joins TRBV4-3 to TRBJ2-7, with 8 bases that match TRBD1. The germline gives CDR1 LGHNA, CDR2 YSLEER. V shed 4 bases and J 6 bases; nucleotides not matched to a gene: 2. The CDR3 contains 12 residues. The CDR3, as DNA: TGCGCCAGCAGCCGTACAGGGGGCGAGCAGTACTTC. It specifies CASSRTGGEQYF.

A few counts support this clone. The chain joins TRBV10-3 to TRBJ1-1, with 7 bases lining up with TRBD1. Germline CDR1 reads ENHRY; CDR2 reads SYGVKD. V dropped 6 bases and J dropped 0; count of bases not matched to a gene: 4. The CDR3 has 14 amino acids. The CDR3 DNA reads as TGTGCCATCAGAGGGGACAGCATGAACACTGAAGCTTTCTTT. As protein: CAIRGDSMNTEAFF.

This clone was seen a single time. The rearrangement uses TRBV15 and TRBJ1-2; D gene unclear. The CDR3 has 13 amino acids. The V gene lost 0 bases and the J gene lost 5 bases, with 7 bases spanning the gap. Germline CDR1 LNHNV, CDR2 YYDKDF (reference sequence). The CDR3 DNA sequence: TGTGCCACCAGCAGAGACGGTTCATATGGCTACACCTTC. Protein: CATSRDGSYGYTF.

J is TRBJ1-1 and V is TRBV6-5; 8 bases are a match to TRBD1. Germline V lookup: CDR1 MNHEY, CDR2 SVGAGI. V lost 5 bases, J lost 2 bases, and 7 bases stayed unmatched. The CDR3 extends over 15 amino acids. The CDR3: CASSRIQGANTEAFF. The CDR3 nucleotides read TGTGCCAGCAGTAGAATTCAGGGGGCCAACACTGAAGCTTTCTTT.

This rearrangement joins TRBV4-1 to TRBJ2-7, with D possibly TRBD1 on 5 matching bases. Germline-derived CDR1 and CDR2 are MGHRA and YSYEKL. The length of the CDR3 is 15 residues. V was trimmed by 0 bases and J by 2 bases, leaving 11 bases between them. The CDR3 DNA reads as TGCGCCAGCAGCCAAGATCCCCAGGGAACCTACGAGCAGTACTTC. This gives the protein CASSQDPQGTYEQYF.

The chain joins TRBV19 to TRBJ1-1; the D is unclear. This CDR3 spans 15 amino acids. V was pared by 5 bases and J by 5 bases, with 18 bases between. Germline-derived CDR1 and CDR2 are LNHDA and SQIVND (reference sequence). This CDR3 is CASSDPGEGLTEAFF. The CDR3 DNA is TGTGCCAGTAGTGACCCCGGGGAAGGGTTGACTGAAGCTTTCTTT.

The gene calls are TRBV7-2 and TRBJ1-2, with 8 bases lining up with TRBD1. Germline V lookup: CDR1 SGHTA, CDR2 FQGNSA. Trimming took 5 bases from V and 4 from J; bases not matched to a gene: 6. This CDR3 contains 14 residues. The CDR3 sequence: CASSGRTGTYGYTF. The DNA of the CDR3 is TGTGCCAGCAGCGGACGGACAGGGACCTATGGCTACACCTTC.